Listed below are T cell receptor beta chains from one sample, sequenced in a study of T cell changes during pregnancy in multiple sclerosis. Generated by immunoSEQ multiplex PCR, the TCRdb table keeps only in-frame clones and is missing some. The repertoire holds 45,000 to 55,000 clones, with around 93% as singletons. This material consisted of CD4+ T cells from peripheral blood mononuclear cells, taken after pregnancy. These receptors all come from a female donor with multiple sclerosis, enrolled in a pregnancy study. The CDR3 runs from the conserved cysteine through the conserved F or W. A D gene is named only where the DNA matches it firmly. Part of the rows lack a size; the others show once, few, many or a class for expanded clones.

. TRBJ2-5 TRBV15 TRBD2 CATSRAAGVRETQYF TGTGCCACCAGCAGGGCAGCGGGAGTTAGGGAGACCCAGTACTTC
few TRBJ2-7 TRBV2 . CASSQRPRREQYF TGTGCCAGCAGCCAACGCCCCCGGCGGGAGCAGTACTTC
. TRBJ2-7 TRBV30 TRBD2 CAWRPSCREDSYEQYF TGTGCCTGGAGACCCTCGTGTCGGGAGGACTCCTACGAGCAGTACTTC
. TRBJ2-7 TRBV18 TRBD1 CASSSPGQGAYEQYF TGTGCCAGCTCATCCCCGGGACAGGGCGCATACGAGCAGTACTTC
. TRBJ2-1 TRBV11-1 . CASSQWANEQFF TGTGCCAGCAGCCAGTGGGCCAATGAGCAGTTCTTC
. TRBJ1-4 TRBV10-3 TRBD1 CAISEYRGREKLFF TGTGCCATCAGTGAATATAGGGGGCGGGAAAAACTGTTTTTT
. TRBJ2-2 TRBV19 . CASRDTTNTGELFF TGTGCCAGTAGGGACACCACCAACACCGGGGAGCTGTTTTTT
. TRBJ2-3 TRBV7-3 . CASSSVRDTQYF TGTGCCAGCAGCTCGGTTAGAGATACGCAGTATTTT
few TRBJ1-3 TRBV5-4 . CASSLNIGNTIYF TGTGCCAGCAGCTTGAACATTGGAAACACCATATATTTT
. TRBJ1-3 TRBV9 TRBD1 CASSLDRGLGGNTIYF TGTGCCAGCAGCTTGGACAGGGGACTAGGAGGAAACACCATATATTTT
. TRBJ2-1 TRBV15 TRBD2 CATADWEGRIVNEQFF TGTGCCACCGCAGATTGGGAGGGCCGGATAGTTAATGAGCAGTTCTTC
. TRBJ2-2 TRBV5-4 TRBD1 CASSHRGQVPGELFF TGTGCCAGCAGCCACCGGGGACAGGTTCCCGGGGAGCTGTTTTTT
. TRBJ1-1 TRBV4-2 TRBD1 CASSQDPGGKAFF TGTGCCAGCAGCCAAGATCCAGGGGGAAAAGCTTTCTTT
. TRBJ1-2 TRBV5-6 TRBD1 CASSLDGTGYNMHGYTF TGTGCCAGCAGCTTGGACGGGACAGGGTACAATATGCATGGCTACACCTTC
. TRBJ2-5 TRBV13 TRBD2 CASSPGGLAGQETQYF TGTGCCAGCAGCCCGGGTGGTCTAGCGGGGCAAGAGACCCAGTACTTC
. TRBJ2-5 TRBV4-2 TRBD2 CASSQDQELAGGEETQYF TGTGCCAGCAGCCAAGATCAAGAACTAGCGGGAGGAGAAGAGACCCAGTACTTC
. TRBJ2-7 TRBV6-1 TRBD1 CASSDTGARNPYEQYF TGTGCCAGCAGTGATACAGGGGCCCGAAACCCCTACGAGCAGTACTTC
. TRBJ2-1 TRBV20-1 . CSAKTGQVF TGCAGTGCCAAGACAGGCCAGGTCTTC
. TRBJ1-1 TRBV20-1 TRBD1 CSAKGQLEAFF TGCAGTGCAAAGGGACAGCTTGAAGCTTTCTTT
. TRBJ2-3 TRBV7-9 . CASSLALTDTQYF TGTGCCAGCAGCTTAGCTCTCACAGATACGCAGTATTTT
. TRBJ1-3 TRBV6-1 TRBD1 CASGDRSSGNTIYF TGTGCCAGCGGGGACAGGAGCTCTGGAAACACCATATATTTT
. TRBJ1-5 TRBV27 TRBD1 CASSLRQGQPQHF TGTGCCAGCAGCCTTCGACAGGGACAGCCCCAGCATTTT
. TRBJ1-3 TRBV14 . CASSQAPGSSGNTIYF TGTGCCAGCAGCCAAGCTCCAGGAAGCTCTGGAAACACCATATATTTT
. TRBJ1-2 TRBV12-2 . CASRRSPPLDRVKYGYTF TGTGCAAGTCGCCGTAGCCCCCCCCTTGACAGGGTAAAATATGGCTACACCTTC
. TRBJ2-4 TRBV28 TRBD2 CASSPRRISGSGKNIQYF TGTGCCAGCAGCCCCCGACGAATCAGCGGGAGTGGCAAAAACATTCAGTACTTC
. TRBJ1-1 TRBV7-9 TRBD1 CASRAGTGSPTEAFF TGTGCCAGCAGGGCCGGGACAGGGTCCCCCACTGAAGCTTTCTTT
. TRBJ2-1 TRBV29-1 TRBD2 CSVLLAGPNEQFF TGTAGCGTTCTTTTAGCGGGGCCCAATGAGCAGTTCTTC
. TRBJ2-7 TRBV6-6 TRBD2 CASSYSAGGYEQYF TGTGCCAGCAGTTACTCAGCGGGGGGCTACGAGCAGTACTTC
. TRBJ2-7 TRBV6-1 . CASSEVSFSSYEQYF TGTGCCAGCAGTGAAGTTAGTTTTTCCTCCTACGAGCAGTACTTC
. TRBJ2-7 TRBV7-2 . CASSLGVSATLIRQYF TGTGCCAGCAGCTTAGGAGTTAGCGCTACGTTAATTCGGCAGTACTTC
. TRBJ1-2 TRBV11-3 TRBD1 CASSLDHTGAKSYTF TGTGCCAGCAGCTTAGATCATACAGGGGCTAAGAGCTACACCTTC
. TRBJ2-1 TRBV7-2 TRBD1 CASSADREIRNEQFF TGTGCCAGCAGCGCCGACAGGGAAATCCGCAATGAGCAGTTCTTC
once TRBJ2-3 TRBV7-2 . CASSLVGSTDTQYF TGTGCCAGCAGCTTAGTTGGCAGCACAGATACGCAGTATTTT
. TRBJ2-2 TRBV2 TRBD2 CASSEALPGRAWRGELFF TGTGCCAGCAGTGAAGCGCTTCCCGGGAGGGCCTGGAGAGGGGAGCTGTTTTTT
. TRBJ2-1 TRBV7-9 . CASSPNPVYNEQFF TGTGCCAGCAGCCCGAATCCAGTCTACAATGAGCAGTTCTTC
. TRBJ2-7 TRBV5-1 . CASSPWAGENSYEQYF TGCGCCAGCAGCCCGTGGGCAGGGGAAAACTCCTACGAGCAGTACTTC
. TRBJ1-2 TRBV19 TRBD1 CASRTDRGPIYGYTF TGTGCCAGTAGGACGGACAGGGGGCCTATCTATGGCTACACCTTC
few TRBJ2-3 TRBV4-3 TRBD2 CASSQQLAGSTDTQYF TGCGCCAGCAGCCAGCAACTAGCGGGCAGCACAGATACGCAGTATTTT
. TRBJ2-3 TRBV4-2 TRBD2 CASSQLLGASGSTDTQYF TGTGCCAGCAGCCAACTACTCGGGGCTAGCGGGAGTACAGATACGCAGTATTTT
. TRBJ1-1 TRBV19 . CASIAGFPGTEAFF TGTGCCAGTATTGCAGGGTTCCCTGGCACTGAAGCTTTCTTT
once TRBJ2-1 TRBV7-9 TRBD2 CASSTGTSGRDFNEQFF TGTGCCAGCAGCACCGGGACTAGCGGGCGGGACTTCAATGAGCAGTTCTTC
. TRBJ2-2 TRBV28 TRBD2 CASRMTGTRNTGELFF TGTGCCAGCAGGATGACCGGGACTAGAAACACCGGGGAGCTGTTTTTT
. TRBJ2-7 TRBV2 . CASSPLYEQYF TGTGCCAGCAGCCCTCTCTACGAGCAGTACTTC
once TRBJ2-6 TRBV2 . CASSEVPAGANVLTF TGTGCCAGCAGTGAAGTGCCAGCTGGGGCCAACGTCCTGACTTTC
. TRBJ2-1 TRBV11-3 TRBD2 CASSVGLAGGNEQFF TGTGCCAGCAGCGTGGGACTAGCGGGAGGCAATGAGCAGTTCTTC
. TRBJ2-2 TRBV7-9 . CASSFSGTGELFF TGTGCCAGCAGCTTTAGCGGCACCGGGGAGCTGTTTTTT
. TRBJ2-3 TRBV7-9 . CALSKGAISTDTQYF TGTGCCCTCTCCAAAGGGGCTATTAGCACAGATACGCAGTATTTT
. TRBJ1-5 TRBV28 . CASSLNQPQHF TGTGCCAGCAGCCTCAATCAGCCCCAGCATTTT
. TRBJ2-5 TRBV11-2 . CASSLVGGGRETQYF TGTGCCAGCAGCTTGGTAGGAGGAGGGCGGGAGACCCAGTACTTC
. TRBJ2-7 TRBV29-1 TRBD2 CSVGLAGGIEQYF TGCAGCGTGGGACTAGCGGGAGGCATTGAGCAGTACTTC
. TRBJ2-7 TRBV7-6 . CASSLGRDTYEQYF TGTGCCAGCAGCTTAGGCAGGGACACCTACGAGCAGTACTTC
. TRBJ1-1 TRBV6-1 . CALRAGEGTEAFF TGTGCCCTTCGGGCGGGGGAGGGCACTGAAGCTTTCTTT
. TRBJ2-3 TRBV5-1 TRBD2 CASSLRRGSGVNTQYF TGCGCCAGCAGCTTGCGGCGCGGGAGTGGCGTAAATACGCAGTATTTT
. TRBJ1-1 TRBV5-6 . CASRGLDWNTEAFF TGTGCCAGCAGAGGATTGGACTGGAACACTGAAGCTTTCTTT
. TRBJ2-7 TRBV16 . CASSQLRGEQYF TGTGCCAGCAGCCAGCTGAGAGGGGAGCAGTACTTC